Each of the 13 T cell receptor beta chains below was sequenced from the same sample in a study of response to subunit inactivated influenza vaccine. TCRdb processed the RT-PCR reads anew with MiXCR; each CDR3 protein has one entry. The data hold 650,000 to 850,000 distinct CDR3 sequences, with roughly 13% observed a single time. The sample consisted of PBMCs from blood, taken approximately 15 days before vaccination. The receptors shown here come from a man in his fifties who received an inactivated influenza vaccine.

This chain connects TRBV6-2 or TRBV6-3 to TRBJ2-1, with D unclear. The CDR3 is made up of 15 amino acids. Per the germline V gene, CDR1 is MNHEY and CDR2 is SVGEGT. V dropped 6 bases and J dropped 2 bases, with 14 bases sitting between them. CDR3 in DNA: TGTGCCAGCAGACATCCGCTCCTAACCTACAATGAGCAGTTCTTC. Translation gives CASRHPLLTYNEQFF.

This clonotype appeared a few times. The V call is TRBV5-1, the J call TRBJ2-7; tentatively, D is TRBD1 (6 bases). The ends were cut back, 2 bases at V and 0 bases at J, with 12 bases in the middle. CDR3 length: 15 residues. Germline CDR1 reads SGHRS; CDR2 reads YFSETQ. As DNA, the CDR3 is TGCGCCAGCAGCTTAGGACAGCCTTACTCCTACGAGCAGTACTTC. Amino acid sequence: CASSLGQPYSYEQYF.

The CDR3 reads CASSLGLGRDGYTF. The CDR3 DNA follows: TGTGCCAGCAGCCTCGGACTCGGTCGGGATGGCTACACCTTC. This chain uses TRBV7-6 with TRBJ1-2; D remains unclear. This CDR3 has 14 amino acids. CDR1 is SGHVS, CDR2 FNYEAQ, per germline. With 5 bases removed from V and 6 bases from J, the gap between germline ends came to 16 bases.

In its sample, this clonotype was seen a few times. This chain links TRBV6-1 with TRBJ2-1, with D possibly TRBD1 on 5 matching bases. This CDR3 has 16 amino acids. The V end lost 6 bases, the J end lost 0 bases, and 15 bases lay between the germline ends. Per germline, CDR1 MNHNS and CDR2 SASEGT. The CDR3, as DNA: TGTGCCAGCAGCCCAAGGGGTTTCAGCTCCTACAATGAGCAGTTCTTC. Residues: CASSPRGFSSYNEQFF.

This clonotype was counted ten times or more. In DNA form, the CDR3 reads TGTGCCAGCAGGGGAGCAGGGGCTCACAATGAGCAGTTCTTC. As protein: CASRGAGAHNEQFF. V and J are TRBV7-2 and TRBJ2-1; maybe TRBD1 (6 bases). In germline, CDR1 is SGHTA, CDR2 FQGNSA. The CDR3 sequence is 14 residues long. Trimming took off 6 bases at V and 5 bases at J, with 14 bases between the two ends.

V gene TRBV4-3 combines with J gene TRBJ1-2, with D perhaps matching TRBD1 (5 bases). The germline V gene encodes CDR1 LGHNA and CDR2 YSLEER. This CDR3 is 13 amino acids long. The germline V and J ends were trimmed by 6 bases and 7 bases, with 15 bases remaining between them. CDR3 nucleotide sequence: TGCGCCAGCAGTCGTGGCAGGGAGGGTGGCTACACCTTC. It specifies CASSRGREGGYTF.

The rearrangement uses TRBV11-2 and TRBJ2-3; 7 positions match TRBD2. The V gene's germline CDR1 is SGHAT and CDR2 FQNNGV. V lost 6 bases to trimming and J lost 4 bases; unmatched junction nucleotides: 19. The CDR3 has 18 amino acids. The CDR3 DNA is TGTGCCAGCAGGAGGGGTCGGGGGGAGAGCGGGCAAGCAGATACGCAGTATTTT. Its translation is CASRRGRGESGQADTQYF.

This clonotype was counted a few times. This chain joins TRBV9 and TRBJ2-1, with a possible D match to TRBD2 (6 bases). This CDR3 region has 17 residues. Germline loops: CDR1 SGDLS, CDR2 YYNGEE. The V and J ends lost 0 bases and 4 bases respectively, with 17 bases between them. CDR3 nucleotides: TGTGCCAGCAGCGTAGAAAAAACTAGCCCCGTTTACAATGAGCAGTTCTTC. Protein product: CASSVEKTSPVYNEQFF.

V usage is TRBV5-1 and J usage is TRBJ2-6; D gene unclear. The CDR3 covers 15 residues. V was cut by 4 bases and J by 4 bases, with 12 bases left in between. CDR1 and CDR2 (germline): SGHRS, YFSETQ. The CDR3 region is CASSQDNPGANVLTF. The CDR3 nucleotides are TGCGCCAGCAGCCAAGACAATCCAGGGGCCAACGTCCTGACTTTC.

The chain recombines TRBV3-1 with TRBJ2-7; 8 nucleotides match TRBD1. The V gene's germline CDR1 is LGHDT and CDR2 YNNKEL (reference sequence). The V and J ends lost 2 bases and 7 bases, in that order; junction bases with no gene match: 10. The CDR3 extends over 15 amino acids. For the CDR3, the DNA is TGTGCCAGCAGCCAAAGGTCAGGGGGCTCGGGGGAGCAGTACTTC. Translation: CASSQRSGGSGEQYF.

The chain's CDR3 is CASSLADREAAETQYF. CDR3 bases: TGTGCCAGCAGTTTAGCCGACAGGGAGGCTGCAGAGACCCAGTACTTC. The chain links TRBV12-3 or TRBV12-4 to TRBJ2-5; D is perhaps TRBD1 (7 bases). Trimming left V 0 bases short and J 4 bases short, with 15 bases between. This CDR3 region has 16 residues.

A few counts support this clonotype. The V call is TRBV20-1, the J call TRBJ2-1, with D unclear. Trimming left V 1 base short and J 5 bases short, with 9 bases between. CDR3 length: 13 residues. Germline V lookup: CDR1 DFQATT, CDR2 SNEGSKA (reference sequence). The CDR3 coding sequence is TGCAGTGCTAGAGGGTTACTCAACAATGAGCAGTTCTTC. Its translation is CSARGLLNNEQFF.

The chain combines TRBV20-1 with TRBJ1-5, with 10 nucleotides matching TRBD1. The germline gives CDR1 DFQATT, CDR2 SNEGSKA (reference sequence). There are 14 residues in the CDR3. With 3 bases clipped from V and 4 bases from J, the junction kept 3 bases outside the gene matches. Here the CDR3 reads CSARTGGRNQPQHF. CDR3 DNA sequence: TGCAGTGCTAGGACAGGGGGCCGTAATCAGCCCCAGCATTTT.